These T cell receptor beta chains were read from a single sample in a study of cytomegalovirus exposure and HLA in healthy donors. Generated by immunoSEQ multiplex PCR, the TCRdb table keeps only in-frame clones and is missing some. The data hold about 130,000 clones, with about nine tenths observed a single time. The sequenced sample was PBMCs. These TCRs come from a woman under 30 in good health and CMV-seronegative. The CDR3 runs from the conserved cysteine through the conserved F or W. Fields, in order: J gene, D gene, V gene, clone size, CDR3 DNA, CDR3 protein. A D gene is named only where the DNA matches it firmly. Only some rows state a clone size, as once, few, many or a class for expanded clones.

TRBJ2-7 . TRBV19 . TGTGCCAGTAGTATAGGGACATCCTACGAGCAGTACTTC CASSIGTSYEQYF
TRBJ2-1 . TRBV10-1 . TGCGCCAGCAGAGCGGTCGGGAACAATGAGCAGTTCTTC CASRAVGNNEQFF
TRBJ2-4 TRBD2 TRBV4-1 . TGCGCCAGCAGCCAGCCTCGGGGGGGGCCAGCCAAAAACATTCAGTACTTC CASSQPRGGPAKNIQYF
TRBJ2-1 . TRBV7-2 few TGTGCCAGCAGCCCTTCCGGGACTGGAAGCCATGAGCAGTTCTTC CASSPSGTGSHEQFF
TRBJ2-7 TRBD1 TRBV29-1 once TGCAGCGTGGGGACCGGGACAGGGCTCTACGAGCAGTACTTC CSVGTGTGLYEQYF
TRBJ2-7 TRBD2 TRBV4-1 . TGCGCCAGCAGCCAACAATTCGGGACTAGCGCCTACGAGCAGTACTTC CASSQQFGTSAYEQYF
TRBJ2-7 TRBD1 TRBV25-1 . TGTGCCAGCAGTGGACAGGGGACGGGACAAGGCACCTACGAGCAGTACTTC CASSGQGTGQGTYEQYF
TRBJ2-7 TRBD1 TRBV27 . TGTGCCAGCAGTCCACACCCGGGACAGGGGGCGTTTGAGCAGTACTTC CASSPHPGQGAFEQYF
TRBJ2-1 TRBD1 TRBV18 . TGTGCCAGCTCAGGACAGGGCAATGAGCAGTTCTTC CASSGQGNEQFF
TRBJ1-1 . TRBV5-6 . TGTGCCAGCAGCTTGCTCCTAAACACTGAAGCTTTCTTT CASSLLLNTEAFF
TRBJ2-7 . TRBV7-2 . TGTGCCAGCAGCACTAGACTAGGGCTAAACTACGAGCAGTACTTC CASSTRLGLNYEQYF
TRBJ2-7 TRBD1 TRBV5-1 . TGCGCCAGCAGAAGGACAGGGAAGTACGAGCAGTACTTC CASRRTGKYEQYF
TRBJ2-7 TRBD1 TRBV2 few TGTGCCAGCAGGGGAAGAGGGGGCGCGTCCTACGAGCAGTACTTC CASRGRGGASYEQYF
TRBJ1-2 . TRBV18 . TGTGCCAGCTCACCAACCCCCAAGCAGGGCTATGGCTACACCTTC CASSPTPKQGYGYTF
TRBJ2-1 TRBD2 TRBV9 . TGTGCCAGCAGCGCAACTAGCGGTTACAATGAGCAGTTCTTC CASSATSGYNEQFF
TRBJ2-1 TRBD1 TRBV6-5 . TGTGCCAGCAGCACAGGACAGGACGGGTACAATGAGCAGTTCTTC CASSTGQDGYNEQFF
TRBJ2-4 TRBD2 TRBV13 . TGTGCCAGCAGCCCATTATTCGGGACTAGCGGGAGAAGGAGGCACATTCAGTACTTC CASSPLFGTSGRRRHIQYF
TRBJ2-3 TRBD2 TRBV5-4 . TGTGCCAGCAGCCACTCCGCCCCTAGCGGGAGTTCGAATACGCAGTATTTT CASSHSAPSGSSNTQYF
TRBJ2-1 . TRBV7-9 . TGTGCCCTCGGGGGCGGGAGAATATCGGGGTCCTACAATGAGCAGTTCTTC CALGGGRISGSYNEQFF
TRBJ2-7 . TRBV4-2 . TGTGCCAGCAGCCAAGGTCGCGAGCAGTACTTC CASSQGREQYF
TRBJ2-7 TRBD1 TRBV25-1 . TGTGCCAGCAGTGATTGGCGGGACAGGGCTTCCTACGAGCAGTACTTC CASSDWRDRASYEQYF
TRBJ1-5 . TRBV4-1 . TGCGCCAGCAGCCAAGTAGGACAAAATCAGCCCCAGCATTTT CASSQVGQNQPQHF
TRBJ2-1 . TRBV28 . TGTGCCAGCAGTCCCCGAAAGGGGGGGGCGAATGAGCAGTTCTTC CASSPRKGGANEQFF
TRBJ2-7 . TRBV4-1 few TGCGCCAGCAGCCAAGATAGAATAGGGAGCGTCGAGCAGTACTTC CASSQDRIGSVEQYF
TRBJ2-3 . TRBV27 . TGTGCCAGCAGTTGGGCGGGGACAGATACGCAGTATTTT CASSWAGTDTQYF
TRBJ2-2 TRBD2 TRBV11-2 . TGTGCCAGCAGCTTAGGAGGCGGGAGGTGGTGGAACACCGGGGAGCTGTTTTTT CASSLGGGRWWNTGELFF
TRBJ1-5 . TRBV29-1 . TGCAGTGTTGAGATGGACAGCCCCAATCAGCCCCAGCATTTT CSVEMDSPNQPQHF
TRBJ1-2 . TRBV5-4 . TGTGCCAGCAGTGGAGCATGGGGGGATGGTGGCTACACCTTC CASSGAWGDGGYTF
TRBJ2-1 . TRBV19 . TGTGCCAGTAGTTCACAATTAAACAATGAGCAGTTCTTC CASSSQLNNEQFF
TRBJ1-2 . TRBV6-1 . TGTGCCAGCAGTGAATGGGCATCTTCTTCGGTCGCCTATGGCTACACCTTC CASSEWASSSVAYGYTF
TRBJ1-4 . TRBV6-6 . TGTGCCAGCAGCGGGGGGGGAGTATCGAATGAAAAACTGTTTTTT CASSGGGVSNEKLFF
TRBJ2-5 TRBD2 TRBV28 . TGTGCCAGCAGTTTAGGTTGGGTCCCCGGGGGGGACGTGGGGGAGACCCAGTACTTC CASSLGWVPGGDVGETQYF
TRBJ2-3 TRBD1 TRBV7-9 . TGTGCCAGCCGTCCGGTCGGGCAGGGGGTTGATACGCAGTATTTT CASRPVGQGVDTQYF
TRBJ1-1 . TRBV2 once TGTGCCAGCAGTGGCAGTCGCGGCACTGAAGCTTTCTTT CASSGSRGTEAFF
TRBJ1-5 TRBD1 TRBV2 . TGTGCCAGCGAAACAGGGGCAAGTCAGCCCCAGCATTTT CASETGASQPQHF
TRBJ2-1 TRBD2 TRBV9 . TGTGCCAGCAGCTTGGGCCTAGCGGACTCCTACAATGAGCAGTTCTTC CASSLGLADSYNEQFF
TRBJ1-1 . TRBV28 . TGTGCCAGCAGTTCGATGGACAGACACATGAACACTGAAGCTTTCTTT CASSSMDRHMNTEAFF
TRBJ2-5 TRBD1 TRBV28 . TGTGCCAGCAGTGCCCTCTGGACAGGGCGAGATGAGACCCAGTACTTC CASSALWTGRDETQYF
TRBJ2-2 . TRBV21-1 . TGTGCCAGCAGCTTACGTGGGCCCGGGGAGCTGTTTTTT CASSLRGPGELFF
TRBJ2-7 . TRBV7-2 . TGTGCCAGCAGCTTAGATGGGGGCAGGGATTACGAGCAGTACTTC CASSLDGGRDYEQYF
TRBJ2-5 . TRBV4-2 . TGTGCCAGCAGCCAAGGGTATAGCATGGGAGAGACCCAGTACTTC CASSQGYSMGETQYF